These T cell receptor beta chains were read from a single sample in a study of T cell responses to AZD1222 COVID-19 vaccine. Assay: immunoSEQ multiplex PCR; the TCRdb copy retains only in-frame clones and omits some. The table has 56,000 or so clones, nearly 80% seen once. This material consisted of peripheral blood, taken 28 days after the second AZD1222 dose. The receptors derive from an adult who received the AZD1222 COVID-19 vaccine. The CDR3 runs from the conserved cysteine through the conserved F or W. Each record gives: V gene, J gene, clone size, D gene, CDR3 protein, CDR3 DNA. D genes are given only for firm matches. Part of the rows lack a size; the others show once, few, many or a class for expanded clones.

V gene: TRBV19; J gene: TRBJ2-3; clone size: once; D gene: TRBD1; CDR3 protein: CASSIAKGGKSDTQYF; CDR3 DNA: TGTGCCAGTAGTATCGCCAAAGGGGGCAAGTCAGATACGCAGTATTTT
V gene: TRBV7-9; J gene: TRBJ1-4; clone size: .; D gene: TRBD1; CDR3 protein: CASRQTGAALNEKLFF; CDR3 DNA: TGTGCCAGCAGACAGACAGGGGCCGCGTTGAATGAAAAACTGTTTTTT
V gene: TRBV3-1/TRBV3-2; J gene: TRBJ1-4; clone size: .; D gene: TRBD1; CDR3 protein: CATATGSEKLFF; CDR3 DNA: TGTGCCACCGCGACAGGGAGTGAAAAACTGTTTTTT
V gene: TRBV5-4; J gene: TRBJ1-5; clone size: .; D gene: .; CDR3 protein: CASSLSGSNQPQHF; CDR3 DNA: TGTGCCAGCAGCTTGTCAGGTAGCAATCAGCCCCAGCATTTT
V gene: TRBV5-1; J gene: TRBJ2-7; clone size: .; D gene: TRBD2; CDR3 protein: CASSLEGLVYEQYF; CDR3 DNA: TGCGCCAGCAGCTTGGAAGGACTAGTCTACGAGCAGTACTTC
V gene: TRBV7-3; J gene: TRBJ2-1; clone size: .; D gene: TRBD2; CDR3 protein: CASSGPSGSSHNEQFF; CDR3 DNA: TGTGCCAGCAGCGGACCAAGCGGGAGCTCTCACAATGAGCAGTTCTTC
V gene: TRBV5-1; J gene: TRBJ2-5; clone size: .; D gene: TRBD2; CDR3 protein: CASSSGLAGQETQYF; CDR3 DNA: TGCGCCAGCAGCTCGGGACTAGCGGGGCAAGAGACCCAGTACTTC
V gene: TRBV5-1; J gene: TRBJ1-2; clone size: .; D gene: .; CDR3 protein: CASSLDRTLGYGYTF; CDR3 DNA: TGCGCCAGCAGCTTGGACAGGACCTTAGGGTATGGCTACACCTTC
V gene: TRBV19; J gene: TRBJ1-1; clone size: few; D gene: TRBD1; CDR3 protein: CASRRGEGQSNTEAFF; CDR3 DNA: TGTGCCAGCCGAAGGGGGGAGGGACAGTCGAACACTGAAGCTTTCTTT
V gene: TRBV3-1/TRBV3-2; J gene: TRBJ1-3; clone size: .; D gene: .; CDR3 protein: CASSQATGNTIYF; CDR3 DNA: TGTGCCAGCAGCCAAGCCACTGGAAACACCATATATTTT
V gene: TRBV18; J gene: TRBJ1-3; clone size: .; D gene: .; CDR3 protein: CASSHEPGDRSGNTIYF; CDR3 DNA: TGTGCCAGCTCACACGAACCCGGGGATCGCTCTGGAAACACCATATATTTT
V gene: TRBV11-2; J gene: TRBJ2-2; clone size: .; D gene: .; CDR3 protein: CASSLDGGQRTGELFF; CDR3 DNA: TGTGCCAGCAGCTTAGATGGGGGGCAGAGAACCGGGGAGCTGTTTTTT
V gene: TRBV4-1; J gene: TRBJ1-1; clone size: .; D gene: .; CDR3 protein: CASSQGTYQKTEAFF; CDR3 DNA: TGCGCCAGCAGCCAGGGGACTTATCAAAAGACTGAAGCTTTCTTT
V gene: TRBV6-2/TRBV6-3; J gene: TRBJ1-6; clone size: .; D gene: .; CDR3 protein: CASSYGSWGDSPLHF; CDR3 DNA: TGTGCCAGCAGTTATGGCTCGTGGGGAGATTCACCCCTCCACTTT
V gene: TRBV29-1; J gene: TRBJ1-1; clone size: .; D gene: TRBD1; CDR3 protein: CSVSLQGNGEAFF; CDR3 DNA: TGCAGCGTTTCCTTACAGGGGAATGGTGAAGCTTTCTTT
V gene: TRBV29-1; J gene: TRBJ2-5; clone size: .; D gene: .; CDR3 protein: CSVIARRETQYF; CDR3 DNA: TGCAGCGTTATAGCTAGGCGGGAGACCCAGTACTTC
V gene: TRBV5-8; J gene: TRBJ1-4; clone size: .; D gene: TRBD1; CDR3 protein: CASSLVRGTGDEKLFF; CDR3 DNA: TGTGCCAGCAGCTTGGTTCGCGGGACAGGGGATGAAAAACTGTTTTTT
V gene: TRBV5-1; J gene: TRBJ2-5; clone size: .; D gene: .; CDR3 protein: CASSLGVQETQYF; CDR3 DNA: TGCGCCAGCAGCTTGGGAGTTCAAGAGACCCAGTACTTC
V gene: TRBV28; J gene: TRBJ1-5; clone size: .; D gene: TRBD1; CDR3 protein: CASEDRGANQPQHF; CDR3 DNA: TGTGCCAGCGAGGACAGGGGTGCCAATCAGCCCCAGCATTTT
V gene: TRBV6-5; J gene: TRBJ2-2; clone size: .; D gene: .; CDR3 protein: CASTGSLPNTGELFF; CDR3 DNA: TGTGCCAGCACCGGCAGTTTACCGAACACCGGGGAGCTGTTTTTT
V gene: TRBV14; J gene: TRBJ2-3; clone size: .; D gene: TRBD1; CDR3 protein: CASSQGDRWTDTQYF; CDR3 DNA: TGTGCCAGCAGCCAAGGGGACAGGTGGACAGATACGCAGTATTTT
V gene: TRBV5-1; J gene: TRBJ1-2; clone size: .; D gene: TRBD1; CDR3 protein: CASSPGQGEGYTF; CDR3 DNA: TGCGCCAGCAGCCCCGGGCAGGGGGAGGGCTACACCTTC